The present T cell receptor beta chain was sequenced within a study of shared clonotypes between healthy human individuals. Study information: Ranging from 18 to 49 in age, donors were two women and three men.

Splitting the CD4+ cells yielded a CD45RA+ naive subset and a CD45RA-negative memory subset. Libraries were prepared by immunoSEQ multiplex PCR; TCRdb keeps only in-frame clonotypes and omits some of them. The sample gives more than 150,000 clones, approximately 61% of which show up once; 8.5% to 12% is in the top ten. The V and J ends lost 4 bases and 2 bases respectively, with 9 bases between them. This CDR3 region has 13 residues. Germline CDR1 WSHSY, CDR2 SAAADI. Study findings and constraints: Rarefaction gave evidence that sorted-subset sequencing remained incomplete despite large depth.

Regarding this clone: Its antigen is not known.

The gene calls are TRBV10-2 and TRBJ2-7, with D tentatively TRBD1 (5 bases). Sequencing was performed on memory CD4+ T cells sorted from blood. Subset reported: CD45RA-negative fraction. This clonotype was sampled from a man younger than 40 in good health. CDR3 DNA: TGCGCCAGCAGTGGATTGGGGCCCTACGAGCAGTACTTC. Translated: CASSGLGPYEQYF.